The rows below give T cell receptor beta chains drawn from one sample of a study of Ad26.COV2.S vaccination and SARS-CoV-2 variants. Profiled with immunoSEQ multiplex PCR; TCRdb holds only in-frame clones, not every one. The table records 290,000 or so clones, approximately 89% of them present only once. Source: peripheral blood, taken in a trial of Ad26.COV2.S vaccine versus placebo. These receptors all come from a person between 18 and 65 years old who received the Ad26.COV2.S COVID-19 vaccine or a placebo. Both conserved end residues are part of each CDR3. Fields, in order: CDR3 length, V gene, J gene, D gene, clone size, CDR3 protein, CDR3 DNA. D genes are given only for firm matches. Some rows have no size entry. The others give once, few or many, or a class for an expanded clone.

14	TRBV18	TRBJ2-5	-	once	CASSGSSWEETQYF	TGTGCCAGCTCAGGGTCTTCCTGGGAAGAGACCCAGTACTTC
13	TRBV6-6	TRBJ2-7	-	-	CASGQLGGNEQYF	TGTGCCAGCGGACAGTTGGGGGGAAACGAGCAGTACTTC
12	TRBV5-6	TRBJ1-2	-	-	CASSLGDYGYTF	TGTGCCAGCAGCTTGGGTGACTATGGCTACACCTTC
15	TRBV6-1	TRBJ2-7	TRBD1	-	CASSERTGGTYEQYF	TGTGCCAGCAGTGAACGGACAGGGGGAACCTACGAGCAGTACTTC
13	TRBV4-2	TRBJ1-4	-	-	CASALGGSEKLFF	TGTGCCAGCGCTTTGGGTGGCAGTGAAAAACTGTTTTTT
15	TRBV7-3	TRBJ1-6	-	-	CASSFSGTWGSPLHF	TGTGCCAGCAGCTTCTCCGGGACTTGGGGTTCACCCCTCCACTTT
15	TRBV6-6	TRBJ2-7	TRBD1	-	CASSSAGQGAGEQYF	TGTGCCAGCAGTTCTGCCGGACAGGGGGCGGGCGAGCAGTACTTC
17	TRBV7-9	TRBJ1-2	-	-	CASSSKPGRIDNYGYTF	TGTGCCAGCAGCTCAAAGCCGGGGAGAATAGATAACTATGGCTACACCTTC
14	TRBV7-9	TRBJ1-1	-	-	CASSLAYRDTEAFF	TGTGCCAGCAGCTTAGCGTATAGGGACACTGAAGCTTTCTTT
17	TRBV5-1	TRBJ2-5	TRBD2	-	CASSLRASGGSRETQYF	TGCGCCAGCAGCTTGAGGGCTAGCGGGGGGTCACGAGAGACCCAGTACTTC
16	TRBV5-1	TRBJ2-3	-	-	CASSLGVGAGGDTQYF	TGCGCCAGCAGCCTGGGAGTGGGGGCTGGGGGAGATACGCAGTATTTT
15	TRBV19	TRBJ1-6	-	-	CASSILQGMASPLHF	TGTGCCAGTAGTATCCTCCAGGGGATGGCTTCACCCCTCCACTTT
15	TRBV27	TRBJ2-3	-	-	CASLPETGSTDTQYF	TGTGCCAGTTTACCCGAGACGGGGAGCACAGATACGCAGTATTTT
15	TRBV2	TRBJ1-6	TRBD1	-	CASRAGQGVNSPLHF	TGTGCCAGCAGAGCGGGACAGGGGGTGAATTCACCCCTCCACTTT
16	TRBV9	TRBJ1-2	TRBD1	-	CASSQVGDSWVEGYTF	TGTGCCAGCAGCCAAGTCGGGGACAGTTGGGTCGAAGGCTACACCTTC
14	TRBV5-1	TRBJ2-1	-	-	CASSLPGVLDEQFF	TGCGCCAGCTCCCTTCCCGGGGTCCTTGATGAGCAGTTCTTC
14	TRBV2	TRBJ2-3	-	-	CASSEGTRTDTQYF	TGTGCCAGCAGTGAGGGGACCCGCACAGATACGCAGTATTTT
15	TRBV11-1	TRBJ2-1	TRBD1	-	CASSSRDRFYNEQFF	TGTGCCAGCAGTTCCCGGGACAGATTCTACAATGAGCAGTTCTTC
14	TRBV27	TRBJ1-5	-	-	CASSFGTPNQPQHF	TGTGCCAGCAGTTTCGGGACACCCAATCAGCCCCAGCATTTT
14	TRBV7-2	TRBJ1-3	-	-	CASTFTNQGNTIYF	TGTGCCAGCACCTTCACTAACCAAGGAAACACCATATATTTT
14	TRBV6-5	TRBJ2-1	-	-	CASSYSVHYNEQFF	TGTGCCAGCAGTTACTCGGTACACTACAATGAGCAGTTCTTC
16	TRBV27	TRBJ1-5	TRBD1	-	CASSHTRGQKYQPQHF	TGTGCCAGCAGCCATACAAGGGGACAGAAATATCAGCCCCAGCATTTT
14	TRBV5-1	TRBJ2-2	TRBD1	once	CASSSGQGTGELFF	TGCGCCAGCAGCTCCGGACAGGGCACCGGGGAGCTGTTTTTT
16	TRBV18	TRBJ2-2	-	-	CASSPPVGANTGELFF	TGTGCCAGCTCACCACCGGTGGGGGCGAACACCGGGGAGCTGTTTTTT
14	TRBV18	TRBJ1-2	-	-	CASSPIQGFSGYTF	TGTGCCAGCTCGCCAATACAGGGTTTTTCTGGCTACACCTTC
17	TRBV18	TRBJ1-2	TRBD1	-	CASSPAGQSTPNYGYTF	TGTGCCAGCTCACCAGCGGGACAGAGCACTCCTAACTATGGCTACACCTTC
14	TRBV5-6	TRBJ2-5	-	few	CASSLGVGRETQYF	TGTGCCAGCAGCTTGGGTGTGGGTCGAGAGACCCAGTACTTC
13	TRBV7-2	TRBJ1-1	-	-	CASSFSGDTEAFF	TGTGCCAGCAGCTTTAGTGGAGACACTGAAGCTTTCTTT
16	TRBV10-3	TRBJ2-3	TRBD2	-	CAISLGGSGGTDTQYF	TGTGCCATCTCTTTAGGTGGTAGCGGGGGCACAGATACGCAGTATTTT
16	TRBV4-2	TRBJ2-2	TRBD1	few	CASSQETGKLTGELFF	TGTGCCAGCAGCCAAGAGACAGGGAAGTTAACCGGGGAGCTGTTTTTT
15	TRBV7-2	TRBJ2-1	TRBD2	-	CASSSTSGGIYEQFF	TGTGCCAGCAGCTCGACTAGCGGGGGGATCTATGAGCAGTTCTTC
13	TRBV6-5	TRBJ1-2	TRBD1	-	CASSYSTGGGYTF	TGTGCCAGCAGTTACTCGACAGGGGGTGGCTACACCTTC
13	TRBV27	TRBJ1-2	-	-	CASSLTSLYGYTF	TGTGCCAGCAGTCTGACAAGCCTCTATGGCTACACCTTC
16	TRBV6-5	TRBJ2-1	-	-	CASSYDNNPANNEQFF	TGTGCCAGCAGTTACGATAATAACCCAGCAAACAATGAGCAGTTCTTC
13	TRBV27	TRBJ1-2	TRBD1	-	CASSPGTGTGYTF	TGTGCCAGCAGTCCTGGGACAGGTACCGGCTACACCTTC
15	TRBV7-2	TRBJ2-1	TRBD1	-	CASSRRTGVYNEQFF	TGTGCCAGCAGCCGGAGGACAGGGGTGTACAATGAGCAGTTCTTC
14	TRBV6-6	TRBJ2-5	-	-	CASGWGGAGETQYF	TGTGCCAGCGGTTGGGGGGGCGCCGGAGAGACCCAGTACTTC
13	TRBV10-3	TRBJ1-5	-	-	CAISDGLLQPQHF	TGTGCCATCAGTGATGGGCTACTACAGCCCCAGCATTTT